This T cell receptor (beta chain) was sequenced during a study of blood T cell repertoires in COVID-19. Study information: Acute and convalescent COVID-19 specimens originated in the United States, Italy and Spain. PBMCs, B-cell-depleted T cells, or T cells were the source of the cDNA or gDNA that made up the material.

The V and J ends lost 1 base and 4 bases, in that order; junction bases with no gene match: 9. The CDR3 runs to 16 residues. The germline gives CDR1 SGHVS, CDR2 FNYEAQ. In the original analysis: Reference gene primers were amplified, and this amplification served to estimate nucleated cell counts. The table came from immunoSEQ multiplex PCR; TCRdb's copy has only in-frame clones and leaves some out. From that table come the V and J calls and clone size; the DNA was used to work out D and trimming. The sample contains 200,000 to 250,000 clones, roughly 83% of which appear only once. Sequencing used PBMCs or T cells enriched from blood (not recorded which). The chain couples TRBV7-6 to TRBJ2-7; TRBD2 agrees at 8 bases. This TCR came from a woman in her forties or fifties who had recovered from COVID-19. Here the CDR3 reads CASSLEASGGMYEQYF. Written as DNA, the CDR3 is TGTGCCAGCAGCTTAGAGGCCAGCGGGGGAATGTACGAGCAGTACTTC. The complete variable domain, with remaining parts taken from reference TRBV7-6 and TRBJ2-7, reads GAGVSQSPRYKVTKRGQDVALRCDPISGHVSLYWYRQALGQGPEFLTYFNYEAQQDKSGLPNDRFSAERPEGSISTLTIQRTEQRDSAMYRCASSLEASGGMYEQYFGPGTRLTVT.